This entry lists 5 T cell receptor beta chains sequenced from one sample in a study of OX40 agonist ivuxolimab in advanced cancers. Produced via immunoSEQ multiplex PCR; TCRdb's table is partial and in-frame only. The sample has tens of thousands of clones, around 80% seen once. Sequenced material: CD4+ or CD8+ T cells sorted from blood, taken in a trial of the OX40 agonist ivuxolimab. The receptors were sampled from an adult with an advanced solid tumor such as melanoma, head and neck, liver or kidney cancer.

The chain uses TRBV5-1 and TRBJ1-2; tentative D call: TRBD1 (5 bases). Germline V CDR1 and CDR2: SGHRS, YFSETQ. The V end was cut by 7 bases, the J end by 0 bases, with 10 bases between. The CDR3 contains 13 residues. CDR3: CASGTAANYGYTF. DNA for the CDR3: TGCGCCAGCGGGACCGCCGCTAACTATGGCTACACCTTC. The full variable domain, rest sourced from reference TRBV5-1 and TRBJ1-2, is KAGVTQTPRYLIKTRGQQVTLSCSPISGHRSVSWYQQTPGQGLQFLFEYFSETQRNKGNFPGRFSGRQFSNSRSEMNVSTLELGDSALYLCASGTAANYGYTFGSGTRLTVV.

V gene TRBV27 combines with J gene TRBJ2-1; 12 positions match TRBD2. V was clipped by 3 bases and J by 0 bases; unmatched bases: 6. In germline, CDR1 is MNHEY, CDR2 SMNVEV (reference sequence). CDR3 length equals 18 residues. The CDR3 DNA sequence: TGTGCCAGCAGTTTTCTAGCGGGAGGGCCTATCTCCTACAATGAGCAGTTCTTC. It is translated as CASSFLAGGPISYNEQFF.

This rearrangement joins TRBV7-3 to TRBJ1-2; D gene ambiguous. Germline loops: CDR1 SGHTA, CDR2 FQGTGA. Deletions cut 8 bases from V and 4 bases from J, with 14 bases between. The CDR3 contains 13 residues. The CDR3 loop is CASAREKGYGYTF. In DNA form, the CDR3 reads TGTGCCAGCGCCCGGGAAAAAGGCTATGGCTACACCTTC.

V gene TRBV2 combines with J gene TRBJ1-1; D unclear. V lost 3 bases, J lost 3 bases, and 8 bases lay in between. This CDR3 has 13 amino acids. From germline, CDR1 is SNHLY and CDR2 FYNNEI. DNA of the CDR3: TGTGCCAGCAGTGACAACATAGACACTGAAGCTTTCTTT. Protein product: CASSDNIDTEAFF.

The chain joins TRBV7-2 to TRBJ2-1, with D tentatively TRBD2 (5 bases). Trimming took 5 bases from V and 9 from J, leaving 17 bases between them. The length of the CDR3 is 14 residues. Germline CDR1 and CDR2: SGHTA and FQGNSA. DNA for the CDR3: TGTGCCAGCAGCCCGGGGTGGGCCCGTGTTGAGCAGTTCTTC. This sequence encodes CASSPGWARVEQFF.